Included here is one TCR beta chain sequence, with context. The trim removed 4 bases at V and 6 bases at J, leaving 7 bases unmatched. This CDR3 has 15 residues. Germline values: CDR1 SGHRS, CDR2 YFSETQ. Original processing notes: Amplifying reference gene primers gave estimates of nucleated cell counts. This table comes from immunoSEQ multiplex PCR, and its TCRdb copy is limited to in-frame clones, with some not included. That table furnishes V, J and clone size, whereas the DNA furnished D and trimming. The sample lists approximately 150,000 clones; 65% to 90% were seen once. The sample is drawn from a study of blood T cell repertoires in COVID-19. Study context: Samples came from the United States, Italy and Spain, spanning acute and convalescent COVID-19. The cDNA or gDNA used as material had been derived from T cells, B-cell-depleted T cells, or PBMCs.

The rearrangement links TRBV5-1 to TRBJ2-1; TRBD2 matches 10 bases. This TCR derives from a human donor in a cohort sampled during active COVID-19. The sequenced material came from peripheral blood. CDR3 coding DNA: TGCGCCAGCAGCCCAATAGCGGGAGGTATCAATGAGCAGTTCTTC. It yields the protein CASSPIAGGINEQFF.